This TCR beta chain originates from a study of human T cells and chemical hapten exposure. In the study overall: Researchers reported sensitizing a roughly 2 cm by roughly 2 cm upper inner arm skin site with 2% DPC.

Time point described: patch test 1, 2 weeks after DPC sensitization. The treatment is: therapeutic diphenylcyclopropenone sensitization with weekly scalp DPC. TCRdb analysed the RACE reads with MiXCR anew, one entry per CDR3 protein. The sample comprises some 120,000 distinct CDR3 sequences, around an eighth of which are singletons, and roughly 1.3% rests with the top ten. V was clipped by 0 bases and J by 0 bases, with 9 bases between them. Per germline, CDR1 LGHNA and CDR2 YSLEER. This CDR3 has 16 amino acids. Sequenced material: whole blood, taken in connection with sensitization to the hapten diphenylcyclopropenone (DPC). This chain links TRBV4-3 with TRBJ2-4; unclear D gene. The receptor was derived from a woman aged 45-59 years with alopecia areata. Some clones in this sample may be carry-over from other donors' samples. CDR3 nucleotides: TGCGCCAGCAGCCAAGATCCAGATTTAGCCAAAAACATTCAGTACTTC. It codes for CASSQDPDLAKNIQYF.